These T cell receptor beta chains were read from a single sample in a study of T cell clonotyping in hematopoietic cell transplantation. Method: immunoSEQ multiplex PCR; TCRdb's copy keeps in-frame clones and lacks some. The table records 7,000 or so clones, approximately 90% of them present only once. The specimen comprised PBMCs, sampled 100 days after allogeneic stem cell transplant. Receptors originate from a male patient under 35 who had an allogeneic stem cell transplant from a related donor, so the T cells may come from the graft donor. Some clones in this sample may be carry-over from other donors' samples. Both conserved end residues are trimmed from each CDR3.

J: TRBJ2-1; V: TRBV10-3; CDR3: AIKGADSYNEQF
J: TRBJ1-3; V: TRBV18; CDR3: ASSPRTGFGNTIY
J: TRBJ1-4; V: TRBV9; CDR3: ASSGTGTGEKLF
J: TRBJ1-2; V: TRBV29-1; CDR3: SVEDGGKSNYGYT
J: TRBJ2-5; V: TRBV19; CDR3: ATTGGTSGPYQETQY
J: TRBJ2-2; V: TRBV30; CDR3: AWLQEVNGELF
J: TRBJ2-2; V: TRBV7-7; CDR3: ASSLRQGGELF
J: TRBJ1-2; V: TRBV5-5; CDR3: ASSFPASPNYGYT
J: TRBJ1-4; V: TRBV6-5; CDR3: ASRPTKGTNEKLF
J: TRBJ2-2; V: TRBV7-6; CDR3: ASSPNVGRGTGELF
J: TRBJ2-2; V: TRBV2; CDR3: ASSRTSGRMGTGELF
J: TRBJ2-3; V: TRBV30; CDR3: AWSQGAGADTQY
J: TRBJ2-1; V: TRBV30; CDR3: AWSPKGLAGGEQF
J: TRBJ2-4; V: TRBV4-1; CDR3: ASSQGTGKNIQY
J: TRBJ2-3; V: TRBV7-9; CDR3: ASRLGGDGGGTDTQY
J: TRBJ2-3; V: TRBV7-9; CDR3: ASSLARASTDTQY
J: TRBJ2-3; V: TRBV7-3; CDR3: ASSPSPGSDTQY
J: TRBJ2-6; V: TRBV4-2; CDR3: ASSLTGAGANVLT
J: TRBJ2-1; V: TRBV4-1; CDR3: ASTSEGRERHNEQF
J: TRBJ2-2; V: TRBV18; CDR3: ASSPRPRGTNTGELF
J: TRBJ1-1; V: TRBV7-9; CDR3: ASSLGGYNTEAF
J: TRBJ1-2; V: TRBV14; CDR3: ASSQVPAGGYT
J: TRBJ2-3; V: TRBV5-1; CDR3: ASSTSGNTDTQY
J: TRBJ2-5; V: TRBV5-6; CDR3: ASSLAEGGTQY
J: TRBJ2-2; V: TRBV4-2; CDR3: ASSPGGPGLAGPMNTGELF
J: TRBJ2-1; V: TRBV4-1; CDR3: ASSHPQGRGYNNEQF